These 32 T cell receptor beta chains originate from one sample sequenced in a study of blood T cell repertoires in COVID-19 (dated by TCRdb to about 2020). Preparation of the library involved the immunoSEQ multiplex PCR assay. The table was pulled from immuneACCESS by TCRdb, which kept in-frame rearrangements only. Such tables lose some clones; where checked, under half of the loss comes from unresolved V genes, and the rest has no known cause. Within this sample are 220,000 or so clones, with about 80% of them counted one time only. Clones ranked in the top ten supply 3% to 3.5% of the sample. The sequencing sample was made of peripheral blood. These receptors all stem from a woman aged 25 to 45 who had recovered from COVID-19.

The chain carries TRBV5-1 and TRBJ1-1; D possibly corresponds to TRBD1 (5 bases). Trimming removed 2 bases at V and 1 base at J, with 12 bases between. CDR3 size: 15 residues. Germline V gene data show CDR1 as SGHRS and CDR2 as YFSETQ. The CDR3: CASSFTTGPNTEAFF. The CDR3 nucleotides are TGCGCCAGCAGCTTTACAACAGGTCCGAACACTGAAGCTTTCTTT.

The rearrangement links TRBV30 to TRBJ2-5; TRBD2 aligns across 7 bases. The germline V gene has CDR1 GTSNPN and CDR2 SVGIG (reference sequence). This CDR3 contains 15 residues. Losses at the gene ends were 0 bases for V and 5 bases for J; bases not matched to a gene: 9. CDR3 region: CAWSVQGRGSETQYF. The CDR3 region has the DNA TGTGCCTGGAGTGTACAAGGTCGCGGGAGCGAGACCCAGTACTTC.

The gene calls are TRBV30 and TRBJ1-1; possibly TRBD1 for D (6 bases). V lost 1 base and J 1 base, leaving 7 bases between the germline ends. This CDR3 comprises 13 residues. The germline V gene encodes CDR1 GTSNPN and CDR2 SVGIG (reference sequence). The DNA for the CDR3 is TGTGCCTGGAGTGGGACAGCGAACACTGAAGCTTTCTTT. Translated: CAWSGTANTEAFF.

The CDR3, as DNA: TGTGCCAGCAGCTCTATCACAGATACGCAGTATTTT. This gives the protein CASSSITDTQYF. V usage is TRBV7-9 and J usage is TRBJ2-3, with unresolved D. Germline CDR1 SEHNR, CDR2 FQNEAQ (reference sequence). V shed 4 bases and J shed 2 bases, with 4 bases lying between them. There are 12 residues in the CDR3.

V gene TRBV3-1 (or the pseudogene TRBV3-2) combines with J gene TRBJ2-3, with 7 positions matching TRBD2. V shed 4 bases and J 5 bases; nucleotides not matched to a gene: 9. From germline, CDR1 is LGHDT and CDR2 YNNKEL (reference sequence). The CDR3 has 15 residues. CDR3 DNA: TGTGCCAGCAGCCCCTTGGCGGGAGTGAAAGATACGCAGTATTTT. Its translation: CASSPLAGVKDTQYF.

The rearrangement uses TRBV28 and TRBJ1-1; TRBD1 matches 11 bases. In germline, CDR1 is MDHEN, CDR2 SYDVKM. The CDR3 is made up of 15 amino acids. V was clipped by 4 bases and J by 11 bases; unmatched bases: 12. The chain's CDR3 is CASSSDGTGGRRAFF. In DNA, the CDR3 is TGTGCCAGCAGTTCCGACGGGACAGGGGGTAGAAGGGCTTTCTTT.

V is TRBV7-2 and J is TRBJ2-2; a weak D match, TRBD2 (5 bases). The CDR3 runs 17 residues. V was shortened by 1 base and J by 2 bases, with 14 bases between the two germline ends. The germline gives CDR1 SGHTA, CDR2 FQGNSA. The CDR3 loop is CASSLGVAGPNTGELFF. DNA for the CDR3: TGTGCCAGCAGCTTAGGGGTCGCGGGCCCCAACACCGGGGAGCTGTTTTTT. The variable domain in full, with the rest retrieved from reference TRBV7-2 and TRBJ2-2, is GAGVSQSPSNKVTEKGKDVELRCDPISGHTALYWYRQSLGQGLEFLIYFQGNSAPDKSGLPSDRFSAERTGGSVSTLTIQRTQQEDSAVYLCASSLGVAGPNTGELFFGEGSRLTVL.

The rearrangement uses TRBV6-5 and TRBJ2-7; 8 nucleotides match TRBD2. V lost 2 bases to trimming and J lost 3 bases; unmatched junction nucleotides: 3. This CDR3 has 14 amino acids. CDR1 is MNHEY, CDR2 SVGAGI, per germline. CDR3 coding DNA: TGTGCCAGCAGTTACGCTAGCGGGCTCTACGAGCAGTACTTC. The encoded protein is CASSYASGLYEQYF.

The gene calls are TRBV6-2 or TRBV6-3 and TRBJ1-2; D is uncertain. From germline, CDR1 is MNHEY and CDR2 SVGEGT. V was pared by 5 bases and J by 4 bases, with 11 bases between. The CDR3 length is 13 residues. For the CDR3, the DNA is TGTGCCAGCAGTCCCCCACAAACCTATGGCTACACCTTC. It yields the protein CASSPPQTYGYTF.

V usage is TRBV19 and J usage is TRBJ2-1; possible D gene TRBD1, 5 bases. Trimming removed 6 bases from V and 6 bases from J, with 12 bases in between. This CDR3 has 13 residues. Germline V gives CDR1 LNHDA, CDR2 SQIVND (reference sequence). The chain's CDR3 is CASSRVLANEQFF. The CDR3, as DNA: TGTGCCAGTAGCAGGGTTTTGGCCAATGAGCAGTTCTTC.

This clone was observed a few times. V gene TRBV2 combines with J gene TRBJ2-5; 8 bases agree with TRBD1. This CDR3 contains 14 residues. The J segment lost 6 bases and the V segment lost 3 bases, leaving 6 bases of the junction unmatched. Germline CDR1 reads SNHLY; CDR2 reads FYNNEI. CDR3 nucleotide sequence: TGTGCCAGCAGTGAGATCCGACAGGGGAAGACCCAGTACTTC. Residues: CASSEIRQGKTQYF. Complete variable domain (other parts from reference TRBV2 and TRBJ2-5): EPEVTQTPSHQVTQMGQEVILRCVPISNHLYFYWYRQILGQKVEFLVSFYNNEISEKSEIFDDQFSVERPDGSNFTLKIRSTKLEDSAMYFCASSEIRQGKTQYFGPGTRLLVL.

The gene calls are TRBV29-1 and TRBJ2-1; perhaps TRBD1 as D (6 bases). The CDR3 totals 14 residues. Germline assignment: CDR1 SQVTM and CDR2 ANQGSEA. V dropped 2 bases and J dropped 9 bases, with 17 bases sitting between them. CDR3 nucleotides: TGCAGCGTTGAATTCACAGGGAAGGCGGGTGAGCAGTTCTTC. Translation: CSVEFTGKAGEQFF.

The genes are TRBV25-1 and TRBJ1-4; 7 nucleotides match TRBD1. This CDR3 has 17 amino acids. The junction had 12 bases not matched to a gene; V was cut back by 4 bases and J by 4 bases. Germline V gives CDR1 MGHDK, CDR2 SYGVNS. The CDR3 DNA sequence: TGTGCCAGCAGTGTGCCCGGACAGGTGGGGTTTAATGAAAAACTGTTTTTT. Its protein is CASSVPGQVGFNEKLFF.

V is TRBV6-5 and J is TRBJ1-5; the D gene is possibly TRBD1 (5 bases). Germline CDR1 and CDR2: MNHEY and SVGAGI. V was cut by 5 bases and J by 7 bases, with 12 bases left in between. The length of the CDR3 is 13 residues. The CDR3 reads CASSPGGFQPQHF. The CDR3 DNA follows: TGTGCCAGCAGTCCGGGGGGGTTCCAGCCCCAGCATTTT.

V and J are TRBV11-3 and TRBJ2-1; TRBD1 agrees at 9 bases. CDR1 and CDR2 from the germline V gene are SGHNT and YENEEA. There are 15 residues in the CDR3. The V and J ends lost 6 bases and 3 bases, in that order; junction bases with no gene match: 6. CDR3 bases: TGTGCCAGCAGGGGACAGGGCATATTCTACAATGAGCAGTTCTTC. Its translation: CASRGQGIFYNEQFF.

This clone was seen only a few times. Other DNA sequences in the same sample also yield this CDR3. The V call is TRBV29-1, the J call TRBJ1-1, with D perhaps matching TRBD1 (5 bases). Per germline, CDR1 SQVTM and CDR2 ANQGSEA. There are 10 residues in the CDR3. V lost 6 bases, J lost 4 bases, and 6 bases lay in between. The CDR3 spells CSVGGTEAFF. CDR3 bases: TGCAGCGTGGGGGGCACTGAAGCTTTCTTT. Filled out from reference TRBV29-1 and TRBJ1-1, the complete variable domain reads SAVISQKPSRDICQRGTSLTIQCQVDSQVTMMFWYRQQPGQSLTLIATANQGSEATYESGFVIDKFPISRPNLTFSTLTVSNMSPEDSSIYLCSVGGTEAFFGQGTRLTVV.

The count of this clone is one. The V gene is TRBV30, the J gene TRBJ2-2, with 7 bases fitting TRBD1. Per germline, CDR1 GTSNPN and CDR2 SVGIG (reference sequence). This CDR3 contains 11 residues. V trimming: 5 bases; J trimming: 13 bases; junction bases outside the gene matches: 7. CDR3 nucleotides: TGTGCCTGGTCGGGGACAGAGGGGCTGTTTTTT. Amino acids: CAWSGTEGLFF. Full variable domain (missing parts from reference TRBV30 and TRBJ2-2): SQTIHQWPATLVQPVGSPLSLECTVEGTSNPNLYWYRQAAGRGLQLLFYSVGIGQISSEVPQNLSASRPQDRQFILSSKKLLLSDSGFYLCAWSGTEGLFFGEGSRLTVL.

The rearrangement joins TRBV6-5 to TRBJ1-3, with a weak D call TRBD1 (5 bases). This CDR3 is 15 amino acids long. Germline V CDR1 and CDR2: MNHEY, SVGAGI. The ends were cut back, 6 bases at V and 3 bases at J, with 15 bases in the middle. The CDR3 loop reads CASSPKSQGGNTIYF. For the CDR3, the DNA is TGTGCCAGCAGCCCCAAAAGTCAGGGTGGAAACACCATATATTTT.

This clone appeared a single time. V is TRBV29-1 and J is TRBJ1-2; a weak D match, TRBD1 (6 bases). Per germline, CDR1 SQVTM and CDR2 ANQGSEA. The CDR3 totals 14 residues. Between the trimmed V and J ends, which lost 1 base and 0 bases, there was a span of 9 bases. The CDR3 DNA is TGCAGCGTTGAAGGGCAGGGGCCTAACTATGGCTACACCTTC. Translation: CSVEGQGPNYGYTF.

The rearrangement uses TRBV11-3 and TRBJ2-3, with D unresolved. The CDR3 runs 13 residues. Deletions cut 3 bases from V and 6 bases from J, with 10 bases between. Per the germline V gene, CDR1 is SGHNT and CDR2 is YENEEA. This chain's CDR3 is CASSLSLEDTQYF. The DNA for the CDR3 is TGTGCCAGCAGCTTGTCATTGGAGGATACGCAGTATTTT.

This rearrangement joins TRBV9 to TRBJ1-1; unclear D gene. Germline CDR1 SGDLS, CDR2 YYNGEE. This CDR3 has 14 residues. The germline V and J ends were trimmed by 4 bases and 6 bases, with 16 bases remaining between them. As DNA, the CDR3 is TGTGCCAGCAGCTCACAAGGACTAAATGCTGAAGCTTTCTTT. Protein: CASSSQGLNAEAFF.

The rearrangement links TRBV2 to TRBJ2-5, with 11 bases fitting TRBD2. The V gene's germline CDR1 is SNHLY and CDR2 FYNNEI. V dropped 3 bases and J dropped 4; count of bases not matched to a gene: 16. This CDR3 spans 19 amino acids. This chain's CDR3 is CASSDPTPLAGERGETQYF. DNA for the CDR3: TGTGCCAGCAGTGACCCCACCCCACTAGCGGGAGAACGCGGAGAGACCCAGTACTTC.

The DNA of the CDR3 is TGTGCCAGCAGTCTTCCGACTAGCGGGAGGGCCAGGGAGCAGTTCTTC. This translates into CASSLPTSGRAREQFF. V usage is TRBV28 and J usage is TRBJ2-1, with 14 bases matching TRBD2. The CDR3 runs 16 residues. V lost 5 bases, J lost 10 bases, and 10 bases stayed unmatched. Germline V gene sequence: CDR1 MDHEN, CDR2 SYDVKM.

This clone came up a few times. The rearrangement links TRBV7-8 to TRBJ2-3; 8 bases are a match to TRBD1. The junction had 10 bases not matched to a gene; V was cut back by 1 base and J by 1 base. This CDR3 spans 18 amino acids. Germline CDR1 and CDR2: SGHVS and FQNEAQ. In DNA, the CDR3 is TGTGCCAGCAGCTTAGTCTCTCCGGGACAGGCCGGCACAGATACGCAGTATTTT. Its translation is CASSLVSPGQAGTDTQYF.

The chain recombines TRBV7-9 with TRBJ2-2, with D hard to call. Trimming stripped 7 bases from V and 5 bases from J, with 14 bases between. This CDR3 comprises 14 residues. Germline CDR1 is SEHNR and CDR2 is FQNEAQ (reference sequence). The CDR3 DNA sequence: TGTGCCAGCAATACCCGAGAGATGACCGGGGAGCTGTTTTTT. Residues: CASNTREMTGELFF. The full variable domain, its missing parts supplied by reference TRBV7-9 and TRBJ2-2, is DTGVSQNPRHKITKRGQNVTFRCDPISEHNRLYWYRQTLGQGPEFLTYFQNEAQLEKSRLLSDRFSAERPKGSFSTLEIQRTEQGDSAMYLCASNTREMTGELFFGEGSRLTVL.

This rearrangement joins TRBV28 to TRBJ1-6; no clear D. This CDR3 spans 14 amino acids. Between the trimmed V and J ends, which lost 9 bases and 6 bases, there was a span of 15 bases. Per the germline V gene, CDR1 is MDHEN and CDR2 is SYDVKM. DNA for the CDR3: TGTGCCAGTAAGCCGGGTATTCCTAATTCACCCCTCCACTTT. Its protein is CASKPGIPNSPLHF. The full variable domain, completed using reference TRBV28 and TRBJ1-6, is DVKVTQSSRYLVKRTGEKVFLECVQDMDHENMFWYRQDPGLGLRLIYFSYDVKMKEKGDIPEGYSVSREKKERFSLILESASTNQTSMYLCASKPGIPNSPLHFGNGTRLTVT.

This clone was found a few times. Written as DNA, the CDR3 is TGTGCCAGCAGCCCCCCGGGGGGCAATGAGCAGTTCTTC. This translates into CASSPPGGNEQFF. The rearrangement uses TRBV7-3 and TRBJ2-1; 7 bases align to TRBD2. V was pared by 5 bases and J by 6 bases, with 4 bases of the junction left unmatched. The germline V gene has CDR1 SGHTA and CDR2 FQGTGA. This CDR3 comprises 13 residues. Full variable domain (rest looked up from reference TRBV7-3 and TRBJ2-1): GAGVSQTPSNKVTEKGKYVELRCDPISGHTALYWYRQSLGQGPEFLIYFQGTGAADDSGLPNDRFFAVRPEGSVSTLKIQRTERGDSAVYLCASSPPGGNEQFFGPGTRLTVL.

This clone occurred a few times. The chain employs TRBV7-2 and TRBJ2-7; D not resolved. V shed 1 base and J shed 3 bases, with 10 bases lying between them. There are 14 residues in the CDR3. Germline CDR1 reads SGHTA; CDR2 reads FQGNSA. In DNA, the CDR3 is TGTGCCAGCAGCTTAGGGGCATCCCTCTACGAGCAGTACTTC. This gives the protein CASSLGASLYEQYF.

This rearrangement joins TRBV7-3 to TRBJ2-2; D is unclear. CDR1 is SGHTA, CDR2 FQGTGA, per germline. The CDR3 extends over 15 amino acids. V shed 1 base and J shed 0 bases, with 6 bases lying between them. This chain's CDR3 is CASSLMFTNTGELFF. The DNA of the CDR3 is TGTGCCAGCAGCTTAATGTTTACGAACACCGGGGAGCTGTTTTTT.

This chain connects TRBV7-3 to TRBJ2-7, with D unresolved. The CDR3 spans 15 residues. Germline V lookup: CDR1 SGHTA, CDR2 FQGTGA. Deletions cut 1 base from V and 3 bases from J, with 13 bases between. CDR3 nucleotide sequence: TGTGCCAGCAGCTTAAGACCGGGTGAAAGCTACGAGCAGTACTTC. Amino acid sequence: CASSLRPGESYEQYF.

This chain uses TRBV5-1 with TRBJ1-2; 10 bases align to TRBD1. The CDR3 runs 14 residues. Germline CDR1 is SGHRS and CDR2 is YFSETQ. Unmatched junction bases numbered 5, after V lost 4 bases and J lost 5 bases. CDR3: CASSAWTGGYGYTF. CDR3 sequence (DNA): TGCGCCAGCAGCGCCTGGACAGGGGGATATGGCTACACCTTC.

This chain uses TRBV9 with TRBJ2-7; 7 bases are shared with TRBD2. Germline CDR1 reads SGDLS; CDR2 reads YYNGEE. The CDR3 is 16 residues long. The V segment lost 0 bases and the J segment 1 base; nucleotides outside the gene matches: 7. DNA of the CDR3: TGTGCCAGCAGCGTAGCCCCCGTAGCGGGTTCCTACGAGCAGTACTTC. Its protein product is CASSVAPVAGSYEQYF.